This TCR beta chain originates from a study of cytomegalovirus exposure and HLA in healthy donors. With 60 Vbeta and 13 Jbeta primers, the PCR was carried out. Profiled with immunoSEQ multiplex PCR; TCRdb holds only in-frame clones, not every one. The profile covers around 140,000 clones, with about 80% appearing a single time and around 2.9% taken by the ten largest. Trimming removed 4 bases from V and 0 bases from J; junction bases left unmatched: 7. CDR3 length: 16 amino acids. From germline, CDR1 is SGDLS and CDR2 YYNGEE. The chain combines TRBV9 with TRBJ2-1; 7 nucleotides match TRBD2. The source of this sequence is a female donor in good health and CMV-seronegative. The specimen sequenced was PBMCs. The CDR3 sequence: CASSMYGGSSYNEQFF. CDR3 nucleotide sequence: TGTGCCAGCAGCATGTACGGGGGGAGCTCCTACAATGAGCAGTTCTTC.